A single sample is the source of the 21 T cell receptor beta chains below, sequenced in a study of T cells after yellow fever vaccination. TCRdb re-derived calls from the 5' RACE reads in MiXCR, one entry per CDR3 protein. The sample contains under 600,000 distinct CDR3 sequences, just over 20% of which appear only once. The source material was PBMCs, sampled roughly 20 days after the first yellow fever vaccination. These TCRs come from a man aged 18 to 29 who received the YFV17D yellow fever vaccine.

This clonotype has just a few counts. The chain recombines TRBV20-1 with TRBJ1-2; tentative D call: TRBD1 (6 bases). Germline V lookup: CDR1 DFQATT, CDR2 SNEGSKA (reference sequence). Trimming removed 6 bases from V and 4 bases from J, with 27 bases in between. CDR3 length equals 17 residues. The CDR3 nucleotides are TGCAGTGCCCGACGACCCCCAAACCGGGACACCGGCTATGGCTACACCTTC. The encoded protein is CSARRPPNRDTGYGYTF.

This chain connects TRBV12-3 or TRBV12-4 to TRBJ1-1; the D gene is possibly TRBD1 (5 bases). V was clipped by 3 bases and J by 5 bases, with 10 bases between them. The CDR3 totals 13 residues. The CDR3 region is CASSLREGTEAFF. The CDR3, as DNA: TGTGCCAGCAGTTTGAGGGAGGGGACTGAAGCTTTCTTT.

The gene calls are TRBV23-1 and TRBJ2-7, with a possible D match to TRBD1 (6 bases). TRBV23-1 is reported as an ORF; its role is uncertain. The CDR3 has 14 amino acids. The germline V and J ends were trimmed by 6 bases and 6 bases, with 18 bases remaining between them. The CDR3 is CASSPLEGECEQYV. The DNA for the CDR3 is TGCGCCAGCAGCCCTTTAGAGGGGGAGTGCGAGCAGTACGTC.

The table lists this clonotype with many counts. The rearrangement uses TRBV20-1 and TRBJ2-5; TRBD2 aligns across 11 bases. The germline V gene has CDR1 DFQATT and CDR2 SNEGSKA (reference sequence). The junction had 4 bases not matched to a gene; V was cut back by 6 bases and J by 4 bases. The CDR3 consists of 13 residues. The CDR3 protein is CSATTSGVETQYF. The CDR3 DNA reads TGCAGTGCGACGACTAGCGGGGTAGAGACCCAGTACTTC.

The chain carries TRBV23-1 and TRBJ2-2; 9 nucleotides line up with TRBD2. TRBV23-1 is treated as an ORF (open reading frame) with a function not yet certain. The CDR3 runs 17 residues. Trimming removed 0 bases from V and 7 bases from J; junction bases left unmatched: 9. CDR3 in DNA: TGCGCCAGCAGTCAATCCCCGGCGGGGGGGCCCGGCGGGGAGCTGTTTTTT. The encoded protein is CASSQSPAGGPGGELFF.

This chain joins TRBV6-1 and TRBJ1-5; 7 nucleotides agree with TRBD1. Trimming removed 6 bases from V and 1 base from J; junction bases left unmatched: 9. CDR1 is MNHNS, CDR2 SASEGT, per germline. This CDR3 has 16 residues. CDR3 sequence reads: CASSRVRDSSNQPQHF. The CDR3 DNA follows: TGTGCCAGCAGCCGAGTAAGGGACAGCAGCAATCAGCCCCAGCATTTT.

This sequence joins TRBV6-5 and TRBJ1-1, with D unresolved. Germline V CDR1 and CDR2: MNHEY, SVGAGI. The length of the CDR3 is 14 residues. V dropped 2 bases and J dropped 0 bases, with 7 bases sitting between them. CDR3 loop: CASSYRALNTEAFF. CDR3 nucleotides: TGTGCCAGCAGTTACAGGGCGTTGAACACTGAAGCTTTCTTT.

This clonotype has only a few counts. The J gene is TRBJ2-1, the V gene TRBV30; TRBD2 matches 8 bases. Germline assignment: CDR1 GTSNPN and CDR2 SVGIG (reference sequence). The CDR3 has 16 residues. The V gene end was trimmed by 0 bases and the J gene end by 10 bases; junction bases not matched to a gene: 14. CDR3 in DNA: TGTGCCTGGAGTGTTATGTCGGCGGGGGGCTGGGGGGAGCAGTTCTTC. This translates into CAWSVMSAGGWGEQFF. The full variable domain, with the rest looked up from reference TRBV30 and TRBJ2-1, is SQTIHQWPATLVQPVGSPLSLECTVEGTSNPNLYWYRQAAGRGLQLLFYSVGIGQISSEVPQNLSASRPQDRQFILSSKKLLLSDSGFYLCAWSVMSAGGWGEQFFGPGTRLTVL.

The rearrangement uses TRBV4-2 and TRBJ2-3; TRBD2 matches at 9 bases. This CDR3 has 18 residues. CDR1 LGHNA and CDR2 YNFKEQ come from the germline V gene. V shed 0 bases, J shed 4 bases, and the junction held 11 bases outside the gene matches. CDR3 protein: CASSQDGERGEGADTQYF. The CDR3 DNA reads as TGTGCCAGCAGCCAAGATGGCGAGCGGGGGGAGGGGGCAGATACGCAGTATTTT.

The chain recombines TRBV11-2 with TRBJ2-1; no firm D call. The CDR3 sequence is 11 residues long. Germline V lookup: CDR1 SGHAT, CDR2 FQNNGV. V dropped 5 bases and J dropped 10 bases, with 9 bases sitting between them. Here the CDR3 reads CASSQSEEQFF. CDR3 DNA: TGTGCCAGCAGCCAGAGCGAGGAGCAGTTCTTC.

V and J are TRBV7-3 and TRBJ2-2; 7 bases line up with TRBD1. This CDR3 has 13 amino acids. Germline CDR1 reads SGHTA; CDR2 reads FQGTGA. With 6 bases clipped from V and 7 bases from J, the junction kept 5 bases outside the gene matches. CDR3 nucleotides: TGTGCCAGCAGGGCAGGGGGAAGCGGGGAGCTGTTTTTT. Residues: CASRAGGSGELFF.

The CDR3 reads CASSQQLAASYNEQFF. CDR3 sequence (DNA): TGCGCCAGCAGCCAACAACTAGCGGCGTCCTACAATGAGCAGTTCTTC. V gene TRBV4-3 combines with J gene TRBJ2-1, with 8 bases fitting TRBD2. Germline CDR1 and CDR2: LGHNA and YSLEER. V was pared by 2 bases and J by 1 base, with 4 bases of the junction left unmatched. CDR3 length: 16 residues.

This clonotype was detected ten times or more. The junction and the germline gene differ at one end; a read error may be behind it. The chain recombines TRBV4-3 with TRBJ2-5, with 8 positions matching TRBD1. CDR1 LGHNA and CDR2 YSLEER come from the germline V gene. The CDR3 covers 13 residues. The DNA of the CDR3 is TGTGCCAGCAGCCAGGACAGGGAGGAGACCCAGTACTTC. Translated: CASSQDREETQYF.

In its sample, this clonotype was seen a few times. The rearrangement links TRBV29-1 to TRBJ2-2; D possibly corresponds to TRBD1 (5 bases). The CDR3 contains 14 residues. Germline V CDR1 and CDR2: SQVTM, ANQGSEA. Trimming cost V 7 bases and J 6 bases, with 18 bases left between them. The CDR3, as DNA: TGCAGCGGGGGAACCAGCAGGGTGGCCGGGGAGCTGTTTTTT. Translating gives CSGGTSRVAGELFF.

This clonotype was recorded a few times. The genes are TRBV27 and TRBJ2-3, with a weak D call TRBD1 (5 bases). The CDR3 has 16 residues. Trimming stripped 2 bases from V and 3 bases from J, with 15 bases between. The germline V gene has CDR1 MNHEY and CDR2 SMNVEV (reference sequence). CDR3 sequence reads: CASSLSAWGRTDTQYF. CDR3 in DNA: TGTGCCAGCAGTTTAAGTGCTTGGGGCCGGACAGATACGCAGTATTTT.

The V call is TRBV7-2, the J call TRBJ2-4; TRBD2 agrees at 8 bases. V lost 5 bases and J lost 1; bases outside the gene matches: 7. Germline assignment: CDR1 SGHTA and CDR2 FQGNSA. The CDR3 contains 16 residues. The CDR3 reads CASSPPGGMAKNIQYF. DNA of the CDR3: TGTGCCAGCAGCCCCCCGGGGGGGATGGCCAAAAACATTCAGTACTTC.

Written as DNA, the CDR3 is TGCAGCGTTAGTAACTGGGACAGGAGGGGAGAGACCCAGTACTTC. Its translation is CSVSNWDRRGETQYF. V is TRBV29-1 and J is TRBJ2-5, with TRBD1 matching 8 bases. This CDR3 spans 15 amino acids. Losses at the gene ends were 5 bases for V and 4 bases for J; bases not matched to a gene: 12. The germline gives CDR1 SQVTM, CDR2 ANQGSEA.

This clonotype was seen more than once but under ten times. For the CDR3, the DNA is TGTGCCAGCAGCGTAAGGTCCCAAGAGACCCAGTACTTC. It is translated as CASSVRSQETQYF. The V call is TRBV9, the J call TRBJ2-5; no reliable D call. The CDR3 extends over 13 amino acids. The germline CDR1 and CDR2 sequences are SGDLS and YYNGEE. V was pared by 1 base and J by 1 base, with 5 bases between.

This clonotype was observed a few times. The V call is TRBV7-8, the J call TRBJ1-5, with D maybe TRBD1 (5 bases). There are 14 residues in the CDR3. Looked up from germline, CDR1 is SGHVS and CDR2 is FQNEAQ. The germline V and J ends were trimmed by 5 bases and 4 bases, with 12 bases remaining between them. CDR3 loop: CASSLADTNQPQHF. The DNA of the CDR3 is TGTGCCAGCAGCCTCGCGGACACTAATCAGCCCCAGCATTTT.

A few counts support this clonotype. CDR3 in amino acids: CASRRTLRDRDYEQYV. CDR3 nucleotides: TGTGCCAGCAGGCGCACCCTCCGGGACAGGGACTACGAGCAGTACGTC. The rearrangement uses TRBV25-1 and TRBJ2-7, with TRBD1 matching over 9 bases. V gave up 6 bases and J gave up 3 bases; unmatched junction bases: 12. Germline-derived CDR1 and CDR2 are MGHDK and SYGVNS. The CDR3 is made up of 16 amino acids.

This clonotype was seen ten or more times. The J gene is TRBJ2-5, the V gene TRBV7-2; possible D gene TRBD2, 6 bases. Germline loops: CDR1 SGHTA, CDR2 FQGNSA. V lost 3 bases and J lost 2, with 10 bases in between. This CDR3 is built from 14 residues. CDR3 loop: CASSLGGVQETQYF. In DNA form, the CDR3 reads TGTGCCAGCAGCTTGGGCGGGGTGCAAGAGACCCAGTACTTC. The whole variable domain, filled in from reference TRBV7-2 and TRBJ2-5, reads GAGVSQSPSNKVTEKGKDVELRCDPISGHTALYWYRQSLGQGLEFLIYFQGNSAPDKSGLPSDRFSAERTGGSVSTLTIQRTQQEDSAVYLCASSLGGVQETQYFGPGTRLLVL.